This T cell receptor beta chain was obtained from a study of blood T cell repertoires in COVID-19. Study at large: Whether acute or convalescent, the COVID-19 samples came from the United States, Italy and Spain. T cells, B-cell-depleted T cells, or PBMCs provided the cDNA or gDNA that served as material.

Source study methods: Estimates of nucleated cell counts were drawn from the amplification of reference gene primers. Data came from immunoSEQ multiplex PCR; TCRdb stores just in-frame clones and leaves some out. The DNA gave D and trimming, while V, J and clone size come from that table. Here the sample spans 93,000 or so clones, roughly 90% being singletons. V was clipped by 5 bases and J by 2 bases; unmatched bases: 5. The CDR3 covers 16 residues. Per germline, CDR1 SGHRS and CDR2 YFSETQ. Sequencing was performed on peripheral blood. The receptor was isolated from a woman older than 75 in a cohort sampled during active COVID-19. The chain couples TRBV5-1 to TRBJ2-3; 13 nucleotides match TRBD2. The CDR3 loop reads CASRPGLAGITDTQYF. The DNA of the CDR3 is TGCGCCAGCAGACCGGGACTAGCGGGAATCACAGATACGCAGTATTTT.